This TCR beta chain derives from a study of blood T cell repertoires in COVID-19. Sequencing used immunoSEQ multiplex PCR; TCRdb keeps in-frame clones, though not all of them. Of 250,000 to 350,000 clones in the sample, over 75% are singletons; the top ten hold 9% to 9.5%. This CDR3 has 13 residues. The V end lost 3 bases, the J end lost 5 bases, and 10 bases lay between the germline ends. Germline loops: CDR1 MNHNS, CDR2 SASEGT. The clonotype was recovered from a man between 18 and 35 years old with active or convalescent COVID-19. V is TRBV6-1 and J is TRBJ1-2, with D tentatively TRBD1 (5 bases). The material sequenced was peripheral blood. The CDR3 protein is CASSDDRFYGYTF. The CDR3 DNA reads TGTGCCAGCAGTGACGACAGATTTTATGGCTACACCTTC.